The present entry profiles one TCR beta chain with its context. The antigen remains unidentified. This could be a read error, since a much larger clone is one nucleotide away. The sample is drawn from a study of blood T cells in healthy people across ages. Findings and limits, study-wide: The study regarded diversity estimates from one million T cells as underestimates. Naive CD4+ cell counts and diversity both ran higher in long-lived than in aged donors.

This CDR3 has 17 residues. CDR1 and CDR2 (germline): SQVTM, ANQGSEA. It was with a sample-barcoded 5' primer and a J-beta primer mix that a second PCR of roughly 7 to 12 cycles was run. Each CDR3 protein is one row after TCRdb ran MiXCR on the 5' RACE reads. The table shows some 1,800,000 distinct CDR3 sequences, with 30% to 40% occurring only once. Caucasian, healthy and from Russia, the donors were aged between about 6 and 90. The chain employs TRBV29-1 and TRBJ2-6, with TRBD1 matching over 11 bases. The receptor was isolated from a human donor in good health. The sample taken for sequencing was blood. The CDR3 loop is CSALDRGRRSGTNVLTF. DNA for the CDR3: TGCAGCGCTCTGGACAGGGGGCGCAGGTCTGGGACCAACGTCCTGACTTTC.